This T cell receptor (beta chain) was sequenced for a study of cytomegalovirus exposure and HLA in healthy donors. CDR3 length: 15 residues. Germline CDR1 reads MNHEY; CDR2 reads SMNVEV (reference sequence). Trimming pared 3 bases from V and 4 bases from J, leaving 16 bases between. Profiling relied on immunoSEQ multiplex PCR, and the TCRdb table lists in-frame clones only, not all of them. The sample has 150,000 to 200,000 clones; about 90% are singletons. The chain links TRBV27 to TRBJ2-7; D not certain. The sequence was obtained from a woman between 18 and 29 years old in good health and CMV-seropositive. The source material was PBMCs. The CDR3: CASSFRFPPNYEQYF. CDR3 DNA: TGTGCCAGCAGTTTTCGTTTTCCCCCTAATTACGAGCAGTACTTC.